These 5 T cell receptor beta chains originate from one sample sequenced in a study of cytomegalovirus exposure and HLA in healthy donors. The PCR had 60 Vbeta and 13 Jbeta primers. Sequenced by immunoSEQ multiplex PCR; TCRdb stores in-frame clones only, minus some. The sample holds around 270,000 clones, about 80% seen once. The sample comprised PBMCs. The source is a girl aged 2 to 10 in good health and CMV-seronegative.

This clone was seen a few times. The chain employs TRBV6-1 and TRBJ2-1; 10 nucleotides line up with TRBD2. The J segment lost 7 bases and the V segment lost 2 bases, leaving 8 bases of the junction unmatched. CDR3 length equals 16 residues. Germline CDR1 and CDR2: MNHNS and SASEGT. In nucleotides, the CDR3 is TGTGCCAGCAGTGAACTAGCGGGGGACCCTTCGAATGAGCAGTTCTTC. This codes for CASSELAGDPSNEQFF.

The chain has TRBV5-4 and TRBJ1-2; D is unresolved. Trimming left V 2 bases short and J 2 bases short, with 10 bases between. Per the germline V gene, CDR1 is SGHNT and CDR2 is YYREEE (reference sequence). This CDR3 has 14 amino acids. The CDR3 DNA sequence: TGTGCCAGCAGCTTAGTTACAGCAAACTATGGCTACACCTTC. Protein: CASSLVTANYGYTF.

V usage is TRBV5-1 and J usage is TRBJ1-1, with a weak D call TRBD1 (6 bases). V was cut by 0 bases and J by 4 bases, with 13 bases left in between. CDR3 length: 15 amino acids. CDR1 SGHRS and CDR2 YFSETQ come from the germline V gene. CDR3 DNA: TGCGCCAGCAGCTTGGCTGGGGGGGCGCGCACTGAAGCTTTCTTT. Protein: CASSLAGGARTEAFF.

The chain employs TRBV10-3 and TRBJ2-1; 9 nucleotides align to TRBD2. The CDR3 contains 16 residues. Germline CDR1 reads ENHRY; CDR2 reads SYGVKD. J lost 3 bases, V lost 0 bases, and 3 bases had no gene match. The CDR3 protein is CAISESLAGLYNEQFF. CDR3 nucleotide sequence: TGTGCCATCAGTGAGTCTCTAGCGGGACTCTACAATGAGCAGTTCTTC.

The chain recombines TRBV7-6 with TRBJ2-3; TRBD1 is a possible D gene (6 bases). The V end lost 5 bases, the J end lost 2 bases, and 17 bases lay between the germline ends. Germline lookup yields CDR1 SGHVS and CDR2 FNYEAQ. The CDR3 covers 16 residues. The CDR3 loop reads CASSRLQGLHTDTQYF. In nucleotides, the CDR3 is TGTGCCAGCAGCCGACTACAGGGTCTACACACAGATACGCAGTATTTT.